The 22 T cell receptor beta chains in this list originate from one sample, sequenced in a study of T cells in Graves' hyperthyroidism and ophthalmopathy. Amplification of TCR beta CDR3 regions was performed using RNA transcripts as template. The TCR CDR3 first-round RT-PCR relied on the HTBI primer set. MiXCR, applied by TCRdb to the multiplex PCR reads, yields one record per CDR3 protein. The sample includes 690,000 or so distinct CDR3 sequences, roughly a sixth of them seen just once. Sequencing was performed on blood. Receptor source: a woman aged 45 to 65 with Graves' hyperthyroidism that later progressed to Graves' ophthalmopathy.

This rearrangement joins TRBV20-1 to TRBJ2-1; 14 nucleotides align to TRBD2. Germline V gene lookup returns CDR1 DFQATT and CDR2 SNEGSKA (reference sequence). Germline trimming cut 1 base from V and 8 bases from J; bases unmatched to any gene: 7. This CDR3 spans 16 amino acids. CDR3 region: CSARVTGLAGVDEQFF. CDR3 DNA sequence: TGCAGTGCTAGAGTAACGGGACTAGCGGGAGTTGATGAGCAGTTCTTC.

In its sample, this clonotype was seen a few times. The CDR3 loop is CASSQVPSTYNSPLHF. DNA of the CDR3: TGTGCCAGCAGCCAAGTCCCGAGTACGTATAATTCACCCCTCCACTTT. The chain couples TRBV3-1 to TRBJ1-6; D is undetermined. This CDR3 has 16 residues. V gave up 1 base and J gave up 4 bases, with 11 bases separating them. Germline V gives CDR1 LGHDT, CDR2 YNNKEL (reference sequence).

This clonotype occurred a few times. The chain is built from TRBV5-1 and TRBJ2-7; tentative D call: TRBD2 (5 bases). This CDR3 has 14 residues. With 0 bases removed from V and 5 bases from J, the gap between germline ends came to 12 bases. The germline V gene encodes CDR1 SGHRS and CDR2 YFSETQ. In nucleotides, the CDR3 is TGCGCCAGCAGCTTGGGAGCAGCCGGGGACGAGCAGTACTTC. This gives the protein CASSLGAAGDEQYF.

This clonotype was counted many times. V is TRBV6-1 and J is TRBJ2-5; D might be TRBD1 (6 bases). The germline gives CDR1 MNHNS, CDR2 SASEGT. This CDR3 is 12 amino acids long. V was clipped by 7 bases and J by 4 bases, with 10 bases between them. In nucleotides, the CDR3 is TGTGCCAGCAACAGGGACGGAGAGACCCAGTACTTC. Its protein product is CASNRDGETQYF.

This sequence joins TRBV12-3 or TRBV12-4 and TRBJ2-1, with a tentative D call TRBD2 (7 bases). V lost 6 bases and J 6 bases, leaving 12 bases between the germline ends. The CDR3 loop spans 13 amino acids. The CDR3 nucleotides read TGTGCCAGCAGGGGGGAGGGGGTCAATGAGCAGTTCTTC. Amino acids: CASRGEGVNEQFF.

The table lists this clonotype with a count of one. The chain joins TRBV10-3 to TRBJ1-2, with TRBD1 identical over 7 bases. The CDR3 covers 15 residues. J was trimmed by 4 bases and V by 2 bases; bases with no gene match: 7. Germline-derived CDR1 and CDR2 are ENHRY and SYGVKD. The CDR3 nucleotides are TGTGCCATCAGTGAGGGACAGGCCAAGGCCTATGGCTACACCTTC. Its translation is CAISEGQAKAYGYTF.

This clonotype was observed a few times. The DNA for the CDR3 is TGTGCCAGCAGTACTACAGCAGACAGGGGCAATCAGCCCCAGCATTTT. Its translation: CASSTTADRGNQPQHF. The rearrangement uses TRBV27 and TRBJ1-5, with TRBD1 identical over 7 bases. The germline V gene has CDR1 MNHEY and CDR2 SMNVEV (reference sequence). The junction had 9 bases not matched to a gene; V was cut back by 5 bases and J by 2 bases. The CDR3 runs 16 residues.

The chain joins TRBV6-1 to TRBJ1-5; D is ambiguous. Germline CDR1 is MNHNS and CDR2 is SASEGT. With 6 bases removed from V and 7 bases from J, the gap between germline ends came to 16 bases. The length of the CDR3 is 14 residues. The CDR3: CASRLHGGEQPQHF. CDR3 nucleotide sequence: TGTGCCAGCAGACTACATGGCGGGGAGCAGCCCCAGCATTTT.

V and J are TRBV20-1 and TRBJ1-4; TRBD1 matches at 7 bases. The V gene's germline CDR1 is DFQATT and CDR2 SNEGSKA (reference sequence). The CDR3 is 15 residues long. The V and J ends lost 0 bases and 4 bases, in that order; junction bases with no gene match: 5. CDR3 loop: CSARDPGTVNEKLFF. The CDR3 DNA follows: TGCAGTGCTAGAGACCCCGGGACAGTTAATGAAAAACTGTTTTTT.

DNA of the CDR3: TGTGCCAGCAGCTTAGGACCTATGGACAGCAGATTTTATAATTCACCCCTCCACTTT. It translates to CASSLGPMDSRFYNSPLHF. The rearrangement uses TRBV7-4 and TRBJ1-6; D might be TRBD1 (6 bases). CDR1 and CDR2 from the germline V gene are SGHVT and SQSDAQ. V was clipped by 1 base and J by 4 bases, with 20 bases between them. CDR3 length: 19 amino acids.

This clonotype has at least ten counts. The chain combines TRBV5-1 with TRBJ2-1; D may match TRBD1 or TRBD2 (6 bases each). CDR3 length equals 15 residues. Between the trimmed V and J ends, which lost 1 base and 8 bases, there was a span of 16 bases. CDR1 and CDR2 (germline): SGHRS, YFSETQ. CDR3 loop: CASSLKARGGHEQFF. The CDR3 region has the DNA TGCGCCAGCAGCTTGAAGGCCAGGGGAGGCCATGAGCAGTTCTTC. Variable domain in full (rest from reference TRBV5-1 and TRBJ2-1): KAGVTQTPRYLIKTRGQQVTLSCSPISGHRSVSWYQQTPGQGLQFLFEYFSETQRNKGNFPGRFSGRQFSNSRSEMNVSTLELGDSALYLCASSLKARGGHEQFFGPGTRLTVL.

This clonotype was observed at least ten times. The rearrangement uses TRBV11-3 and TRBJ2-1, with TRBD1 matching 7 bases. Per germline, CDR1 SGHNT and CDR2 YENEEA. This CDR3 region has 13 residues. V gave up 9 bases and J gave up 8 bases; unmatched junction bases: 10. This CDR3 is CASKGASGDEQFF. CDR3 in DNA: TGTGCCAGTAAGGGGGCCAGCGGTGATGAGCAGTTCTTC.

This clonotype has ten or more counts. The chain couples TRBV28 to TRBJ2-7, with D possibly matching TRBD1 (6 bases). Germline V gene sequence: CDR1 MDHEN, CDR2 SYDVKM. The ends were cut back, 4 bases at V and 3 bases at J, with 10 bases in the middle. This CDR3 region has 13 residues. CDR3 coding DNA: TGTGCCAGCAGTTCGGGACACAACTACGAGCAGTACTTC. It is translated as CASSSGHNYEQYF. The full variable domain, rest sourced from reference TRBV28 and TRBJ2-7, is DVKVTQSSRYLVKRTGEKVFLECVQDMDHENMFWYRQDPGLGLRLIYFSYDVKMKEKGDIPEGYSVSREKKERFSLILESASTNQTSMYLCASSSGHNYEQYFGPGTRLTVT.

This clonotype appeared a few times. The chain has TRBV9 and TRBJ2-7; D may be TRBD2 (7 bases). The CDR3 runs 16 residues. V dropped 7 bases and J dropped 0 bases, with 20 bases sitting between them. CDR1 is SGDLS, CDR2 YYNGEE, per germline. DNA for the CDR3: TGTGCCAGCTCCGAGGGAGGGGGGAAAGACTCCTACGAGCAGTACTTC. The encoded protein is CASSEGGGKDSYEQYF.

There are many counts of this clonotype. V usage is TRBV20-1 and J usage is TRBJ2-3, with D perhaps TRBD1 or TRBD2 (6 bases each). This CDR3 is built from 13 residues. Trimming pared 5 bases from V and 4 bases from J, leaving 13 bases between. CDR1 and CDR2 from the germline V gene are DFQATT and SNEGSKA (reference sequence). CDR3 region: CSARGGRADTQYF. In DNA form, the CDR3 reads TGCAGTGCTCGTGGGGGGCGCGCAGATACGCAGTATTTT.

This clonotype was detected many times. This sequence joins TRBV5-1 and TRBJ2-5; D is unclear. Trimming left V 0 bases short and J 1 base short, with 16 bases between. CDR1 is SGHRS and CDR2 is YFSETQ in the germline V gene. The CDR3 has 17 residues. The CDR3 DNA reads as TGCGCCAGCAGCTTGGCACCTCCCCCAGGCCCCCAAGAGACCCAGTACTTC. Translated, it gives CASSLAPPPGPQETQYF. The full variable domain, in which reference TRBV5-1 and TRBJ2-5 provide the parts outside the CDR3, is KAGVTQTPRYLIKTRGQQVTLSCSPISGHRSVSWYQQTPGQGLQFLFEYFSETQRNKGNFPGRFSGRQFSNSRSEMNVSTLELGDSALYLCASSLAPPPGPQETQYFGPGTRLLVL.

The V gene is TRBV4-1, the J gene TRBJ1-5; TRBD1 aligns across 8 bases. V lost 1 base and J lost 7; bases outside the gene matches: 3. Germline V lookup: CDR1 MGHRA, CDR2 YSYEKL. The CDR3 contains 14 residues. For the CDR3, the DNA is TGCGCCAGCAGCCAAGGACAGGGGTTACAGCCCCAGCATTTT. Protein sequence: CASSQGQGLQPQHF.

This clonotype was recorded many times. J is TRBJ2-1 and V is TRBV3-1, with D perhaps TRBD2 (6 bases). The CDR3 totals 17 residues. Germline loops: CDR1 LGHDT, CDR2 YNNKEL (reference sequence). Between the trimmed V and J ends, which lost 1 base and 4 bases, there was a span of 17 bases. This chain's CDR3 is CASSQALRDLVYNEQFF. Here the CDR3 DNA reads TGTGCCAGCAGCCAAGCATTGCGGGACCTGGTGTACAATGAGCAGTTCTTC.

About this clonotype: This could be a read error, since a much larger clone is one nucleotide away. This rearrangement joins TRBV3-1 to TRBJ2-4; no clear D gene. Germline CDR1 is LGHDT and CDR2 is YNNKEL (reference sequence). This CDR3 is built from 13 residues. Deletions cut 0 bases from V and 3 bases from J, with 3 bases between. This CDR3 is CASSQENKNIQYF. The CDR3 nucleotides read TGTGCCAGCAGCCAAGAAAACAAAAACATTCAGTACTTC.

This clonotype was recorded many times. The chain links TRBV11-2 to TRBJ1-2; D gene unclear. CDR1 is SGHAT, CDR2 FQNNGV, per germline. The V gene lost 5 bases and the J gene lost 5 bases, with 9 bases spanning the gap. The CDR3 loop spans 12 amino acids. The chain's CDR3 is CASSDLRYGYTF. CDR3 nucleotides: TGTGCCAGCAGCGACCTTCGGTATGGCTACACCTTC.

The DNA of the CDR3 is TGTGCCAGCAGCTTTGAGCGGGGGGGGTCCGGGGAGCTGTTTTTT. It encodes CASSFERGGSGELFF. The chain uses TRBV5-4 and TRBJ2-2; 10 nucleotides align to TRBD2. Germline-derived CDR1 and CDR2 are SGHNT and YYREEE (reference sequence). The junction had 4 bases not matched to a gene; V was cut back by 2 bases and J by 6 bases. This CDR3 has 15 residues.

In this sample, this clonotype turned up many times. The V and J genes are TRBV13 and TRBJ2-7; 8 bases are shared with TRBD1. The CDR3 covers 15 residues. V lost 2 bases and J lost 5; bases outside the gene matches: 8. The germline gives CDR1 PRHDT, CDR2 FYEKMQ (reference sequence). The CDR3 DNA reads TGTGCCAGCAGCTTACTACAGGGGGAAAGGAACGAGCAGTACTTC. Encoded protein: CASSLLQGERNEQYF.